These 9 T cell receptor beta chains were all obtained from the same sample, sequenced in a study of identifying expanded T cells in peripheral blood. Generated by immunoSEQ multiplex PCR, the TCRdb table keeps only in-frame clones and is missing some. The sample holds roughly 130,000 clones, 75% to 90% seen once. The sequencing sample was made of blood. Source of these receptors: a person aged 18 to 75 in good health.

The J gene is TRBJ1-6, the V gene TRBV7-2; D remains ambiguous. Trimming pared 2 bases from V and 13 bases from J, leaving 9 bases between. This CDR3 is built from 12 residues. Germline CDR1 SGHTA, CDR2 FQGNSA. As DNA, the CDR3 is TGTGCCAGCAGCTTAATTTATGCCCCCCTCCACTTT. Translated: CASSLIYAPLHF.

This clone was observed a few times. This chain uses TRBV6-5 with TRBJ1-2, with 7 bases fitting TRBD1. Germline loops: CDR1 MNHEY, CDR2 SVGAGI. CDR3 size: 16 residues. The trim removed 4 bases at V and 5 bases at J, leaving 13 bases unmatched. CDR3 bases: TGTGCCAGCAGTTCCCCCAGGGGGTCCCTTTGGTATGGCTACACCTTC. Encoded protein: CASSSPRGSLWYGYTF.

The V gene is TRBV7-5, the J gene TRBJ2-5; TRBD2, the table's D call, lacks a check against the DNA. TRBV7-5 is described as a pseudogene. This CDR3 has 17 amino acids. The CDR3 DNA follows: TGTGCCAGAAGCCCAGGGGGGCTAGCGGGAGGTGGGGAGACCCAGTACTTC. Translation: CARSPGGLAGGGETQYF.

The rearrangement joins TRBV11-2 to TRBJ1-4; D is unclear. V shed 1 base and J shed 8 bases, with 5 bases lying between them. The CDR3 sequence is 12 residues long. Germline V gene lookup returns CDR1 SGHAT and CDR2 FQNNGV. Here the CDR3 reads CASSLVSEKLFF. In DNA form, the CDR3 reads TGTGCCAGCAGCTTAGTTTCGGAAAAACTGTTTTTT.

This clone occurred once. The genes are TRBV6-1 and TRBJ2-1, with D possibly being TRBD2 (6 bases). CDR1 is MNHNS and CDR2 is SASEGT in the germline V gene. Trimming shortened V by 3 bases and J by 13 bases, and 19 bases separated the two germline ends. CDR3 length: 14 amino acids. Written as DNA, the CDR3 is TGTGCCAGCAGTGATTTAGTGCGGGAAGGGAAACAGTTCTTC. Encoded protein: CASSDLVREGKQFF.

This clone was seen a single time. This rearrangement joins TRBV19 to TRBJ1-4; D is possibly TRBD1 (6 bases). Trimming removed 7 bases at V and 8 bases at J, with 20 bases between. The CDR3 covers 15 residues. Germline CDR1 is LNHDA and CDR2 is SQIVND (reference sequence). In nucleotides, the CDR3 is TGTGCCAGTACCCCAAAGTGGGGGGGCCTGGAAAAACTGTTTTTT. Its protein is CASTPKWGGLEKLFF.

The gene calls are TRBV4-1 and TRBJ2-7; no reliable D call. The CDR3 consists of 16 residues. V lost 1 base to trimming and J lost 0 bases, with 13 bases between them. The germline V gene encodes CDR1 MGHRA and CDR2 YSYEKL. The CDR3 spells CASSQVGSVASYEQYF. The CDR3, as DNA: TGCGCCAGCAGCCAAGTAGGGTCCGTCGCCTCCTACGAGCAGTACTTC.

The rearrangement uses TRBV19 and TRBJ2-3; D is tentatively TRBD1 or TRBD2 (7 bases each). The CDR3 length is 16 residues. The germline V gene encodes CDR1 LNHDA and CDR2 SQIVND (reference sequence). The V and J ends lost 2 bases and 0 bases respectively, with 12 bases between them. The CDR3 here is CASSIREGASTDTQYF. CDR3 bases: TGTGCCAGTAGTATAAGGGAGGGGGCTAGCACAGATACGCAGTATTTT.

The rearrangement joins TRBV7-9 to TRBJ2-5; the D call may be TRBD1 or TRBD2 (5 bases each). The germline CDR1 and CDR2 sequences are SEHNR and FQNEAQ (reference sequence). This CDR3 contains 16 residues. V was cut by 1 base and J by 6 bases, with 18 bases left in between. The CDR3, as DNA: TGTGCCAGCAGCTTAGTAGCAGGGCGGGTGGTCCAGACCCAGTACTTC. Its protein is CASSLVAGRVVQTQYF.